This is a list of T cell receptor beta chains from one sample in a study of siplizumab effects on memory and regulatory T cells. The method was immunoSEQ multiplex PCR; TCRdb's version includes in-frame clones alone and lacks a portion of them. The sample has around 77,000 clones; about 89% are singletons. The sequenced material came from CD8+ T cells sorted from blood. These receptor sequences come from a human donor in good health. The CDR3 runs from the conserved cysteine through the conserved F or W. Each record gives: V gene, D gene, J gene, clone size, CDR3 protein, CDR3 DNA. D genes are given only for firm matches. Rows may omit the clone size; those that give it use once, few, many or a size class.

v_gene: TRBV2; d_gene: NA; j_gene: TRBJ1-4; abundance: NA; CDR3aa: CASRGDRDPNEKLFF; CDR3nt: TGTGCCAGCAGGGGGGACCGCGATCCTAATGAAAAACTGTTTTTT
v_gene: TRBV30; d_gene: TRBD1; j_gene: TRBJ2-3; abundance: NA; CDR3aa: CAWSVGTGPGYTQYF; CDR3nt: TGTGCCTGGAGTGTCGGGACAGGCCCGGGATATACGCAGTATTTT
v_gene: TRBV7-8; d_gene: TRBD1; j_gene: TRBJ1-5; abundance: NA; CDR3aa: CASSPSRDRALGINQPQHF; CDR3nt: TGTGCCAGCAGCCCTTCCCGGGACAGGGCGTTGGGGATAAATCAGCCCCAGCATTTT
v_gene: TRBV5-1; d_gene: NA; j_gene: TRBJ2-4; abundance: NA; CDR3aa: CASSLDLAAKNIQYF; CDR3nt: TGCGCCAGCAGCTTGGACCTAGCAGCCAAAAACATTCAGTACTTC
v_gene: TRBV5-6; d_gene: NA; j_gene: TRBJ2-7; abundance: NA; CDR3aa: CASSLTDYEQYF; CDR3nt: TGTGCCAGCAGCTTGACAGACTACGAGCAGTACTTC
v_gene: TRBV5-6; d_gene: NA; j_gene: TRBJ2-7; abundance: NA; CDR3aa: CASSPEAGTYEQYF; CDR3nt: TGTGCCAGCAGCCCCGAGGCTGGTACCTACGAGCAGTACTTC
v_gene: TRBV15; d_gene: NA; j_gene: TRBJ2-6; abundance: NA; CDR3aa: CATSRPRGAGANVLTF; CDR3nt: TGTGCCACCAGCAGACCTCGGGGGGCCGGGGCCAACGTCCTGACTTTC
v_gene: TRBV12-5; d_gene: TRBD1; j_gene: TRBJ1-2; abundance: NA; CDR3aa: CASGLITGGLGYTF; CDR3nt: TGTGCTAGTGGTTTGATAACAGGGGGCTTGGGCTACACCTTC
v_gene: TRBV27; d_gene: NA; j_gene: TRBJ2-7; abundance: NA; CDR3aa: CASSLTGAYEQYF; CDR3nt: TGTGCCAGCAGTTTGACAGGAGCCTACGAGCAGTACTTC
v_gene: TRBV29-1; d_gene: NA; j_gene: TRBJ2-2; abundance: NA; CDR3aa: CSVVAGRTGELFF; CDR3nt: TGCAGCGTTGTGGCAGGGCGAACCGGGGAGCTGTTTTTT
v_gene: TRBV28; d_gene: TRBD1; j_gene: TRBJ2-3; abundance: NA; CDR3aa: CASSSIDRVVSDTQYF; CDR3nt: TGTGCCAGCAGTTCCATCGACAGGGTGGTTAGCGATACGCAGTATTTT
v_gene: TRBV5-1; d_gene: NA; j_gene: TRBJ2-7; abundance: NA; CDR3aa: CASSLVGNEQYF; CDR3nt: TGCGCCAGCAGCTTGGTAGGGAACGAGCAGTACTTC
v_gene: TRBV7-9; d_gene: TRBD1; j_gene: TRBJ1-2; abundance: NA; CDR3aa: CASSSWTGQDYGYTF; CDR3nt: TGTGCCAGCAGCTCCTGGACAGGGCAAGACTATGGCTACACCTTC
v_gene: TRBV6-4; d_gene: TRBD2; j_gene: TRBJ2-1; abundance: NA; CDR3aa: CASSSGRAHNEQFF; CDR3nt: TGTGCCAGTTCTAGCGGGAGGGCCCACAATGAGCAGTTCTTC
v_gene: TRBV19; d_gene: NA; j_gene: TRBJ1-6; abundance: few; CDR3aa: CASIPARRRNSPLHF; CDR3nt: TGTGCCAGTATTCCAGCCCGGAGACGCAATTCACCCCTCCACTTT
v_gene: TRBV5-6; d_gene: NA; j_gene: TRBJ2-5; abundance: NA; CDR3aa: CASSFGGPQETQYF; CDR3nt: TGTGCCAGCAGCTTCGGGGGACCCCAAGAGACCCAGTACTTC
v_gene: TRBV5-1; d_gene: NA; j_gene: TRBJ2-3; abundance: NA; CDR3aa: CASSPGGTDTQYF; CDR3nt: TGCGCCAGCAGCCCGGGGGGCACAGATACGCAGTATTTT
v_gene: TRBV7-2; d_gene: TRBD1; j_gene: TRBJ2-1; abundance: NA; CDR3aa: CASSSSGQSSLEQFF; CDR3nt: TGTGCCAGCAGCTCTTCGGGACAGAGCTCCTTGGAGCAGTTCTTC
v_gene: TRBV19; d_gene: NA; j_gene: TRBJ1-2; abundance: NA; CDR3aa: CASNQFRDPLGNGYTF; CDR3nt: TGTGCCAGTAATCAATTCAGGGACCCGCTCGGGAATGGCTACACCTTC
v_gene: TRBV5-6; d_gene: NA; j_gene: TRBJ2-2; abundance: NA; CDR3aa: CASSLEVAGELFF; CDR3nt: TGTGCCAGCAGCTTGGAGGTGGCTGGGGAGCTGTTTTTT
v_gene: TRBV7-6; d_gene: TRBD1; j_gene: TRBJ1-2; abundance: NA; CDR3aa: CASSTGTGNGYTF; CDR3nt: TGTGCCAGCAGCACCGGGACAGGGAATGGCTACACCTTC
v_gene: TRBV27; d_gene: NA; j_gene: TRBJ2-1; abundance: NA; CDR3aa: CASRTLATSYNEQFF; CDR3nt: TGTGCCAGCAGGACCCTAGCGACCTCCTACAATGAGCAGTTCTTC
v_gene: TRBV7-8; d_gene: NA; j_gene: TRBJ2-1; abundance: NA; CDR3aa: CASSLDTGYEQFF; CDR3nt: TGTGCCAGCAGCTTAGATACGGGCTATGAGCAGTTCTTC
v_gene: TRBV19; d_gene: NA; j_gene: TRBJ1-2; abundance: once; CDR3aa: CASSSGRPVWVYGYTF; CDR3nt: TGTGCCAGTTCTTCAGGGCGACCAGTTTGGGTCTATGGCTACACCTTC
v_gene: TRBV9; d_gene: TRBD1; j_gene: TRBJ1-4; abundance: few; CDR3aa: CASSPMGSGGEKLFF; CDR3nt: TGTGCCAGCAGCCCAATGGGGTCAGGGGGTGAAAAACTGTTTTTT
v_gene: TRBV2; d_gene: NA; j_gene: TRBJ2-7; abundance: NA; CDR3aa: CAIRTVWYEQYF; CDR3nt: TGTGCCATAAGGACAGTCTGGTACGAGCAGTACTTC
v_gene: TRBV19; d_gene: TRBD2; j_gene: TRBJ2-2; abundance: NA; CDR3aa: CASSILAGSTGELFF; CDR3nt: TGTGCCAGTAGTATACTAGCGGGGAGCACCGGGGAGCTGTTTTTT
v_gene: TRBV5-1; d_gene: NA; j_gene: TRBJ1-1; abundance: NA; CDR3aa: CASSLGVGLNTEAFF; CDR3nt: TGCGCCAGCAGCTTGGGGGTAGGGCTGAACACTGAAGCTTTCTTT
v_gene: TRBV7-8; d_gene: NA; j_gene: TRBJ1-4; abundance: NA; CDR3aa: CASSLGGSVNGEKLFF; CDR3nt: TGTGCCAGCAGCTTAGGTGGTTCGGTGAATGGAGAAAAACTGTTTTTT
v_gene: TRBV7-2; d_gene: TRBD2; j_gene: TRBJ2-1; abundance: NA; CDR3aa: CASSLAEGLAGVNEQFF; CDR3nt: TGTGCCAGCAGCTTAGCTGAAGGACTAGCGGGAGTAAATGAGCAGTTCTTC
v_gene: TRBV7-9; d_gene: NA; j_gene: TRBJ2-3; abundance: NA; CDR3aa: CASSSPTLYPGGTDTQYF; CDR3nt: TGTGCCAGCAGCTCCCCCACCCTCTACCCGGGGGGCACAGATACGCAGTATTTT
v_gene: TRBV7-9; d_gene: NA; j_gene: TRBJ2-3; abundance: NA; CDR3aa: CASMGDSPDTQYF; CDR3nt: TGTGCCAGCATGGGGGATAGCCCGGATACGCAGTATTTT
v_gene: TRBV19; d_gene: NA; j_gene: TRBJ2-7; abundance: NA; CDR3aa: CASSPGVSYEQYF; CDR3nt: TGTGCCAGTAGTCCGGGAGTTTCCTACGAGCAGTACTTC
v_gene: TRBV27; d_gene: NA; j_gene: TRBJ2-2; abundance: NA; CDR3aa: CASSLTPSRWQGRDTGELFF; CDR3nt: TGTGCCAGCAGTTTGACACCCTCCCGGTGGCAGGGAAGGGACACCGGGGAGCTGTTTTTT
v_gene: TRBV28; d_gene: NA; j_gene: TRBJ1-3; abundance: once; CDR3aa: CASIKSTGNTIYF; CDR3nt: TGTGCCAGCATTAAGTCAACTGGAAACACCATATATTTT
v_gene: TRBV27; d_gene: NA; j_gene: TRBJ2-7; abundance: NA; CDR3aa: CASSPSGPYEQYF; CDR3nt: TGTGCCAGCAGTCCCTCGGGCCCTTACGAGCAGTACTTC
v_gene: TRBV7-9; d_gene: NA; j_gene: TRBJ2-4; abundance: NA; CDR3aa: CASSLTGTKNIQYF; CDR3nt: TGTGCCAGCAGCTTAACAGGGACCAAAAACATTCAGTACTTC